What follows describes a single TCR beta chain. Its antigen is not known. The sample belongs to a study of vaccination and CD4 T cells after COVID-19. Study overall: Each control culture was treated with a CEFX pool, an HIV-1 Nef pool, or no peptide.

The study sequenced cultured CD4+ T cell DNA using the Oncomine TCR Beta short-read assay. TCRdb analysed the PCR reads with MiXCR anew, one entry per CDR3 protein. Of about 15,000 distinct CDR3 sequences listed, approximately 53% are singletons. Trimming cost V 2 bases and J 4 bases, with 12 bases left between them. CDR1 is SEHNR and CDR2 is FQNEAQ in the germline V gene (reference sequence). The CDR3 is 15 residues long. The sample's treatment: roughly 10-day PBMC culture with coronavirus spike peptide pools or control peptides (ViraFEST assay). The rearrangement joins TRBV7-9 to TRBJ1-5, with D unclear. This TCR was sampled from a human donor who had recovered from COVID-19. The sample was CD4+ T cells from blood, cultured in vitro. Written as DNA, the CDR3 is TGTGCCAGCAGCTTAATGGGTGGTGAGAATCAGCCCCAGCATTTT. It specifies CASSLMGGENQPQHF.